This T cell receptor beta chain was sequenced for a study of CD8 T cells in Susac syndrome. This CDR3 comprises 14 residues. V lost 6 bases, J lost 0 bases, and 11 bases lay in between. RNA totalling roughly 0.45 to 1 ug underwent reverse transcription with random hexamers. TCRdb analysed the immunoSEQ multiplex PCR reads with MiXCR anew, one entry per CDR3 protein. The table shows approximately 150,000 distinct CDR3 sequences, with around 94% occurring only once. The TCR sequence derives from a human donor with multiple sclerosis. The rearrangement links TRBV12-3 or TRBV12-4 to TRBJ1-1, with D hard to call. Source material: CD4+ T cells from PBMCs. In DNA, the CDR3 is TGTGCCAGCAGGTTCAGGTCCATGAACACTGAAGCTTTCTTT. Its protein is CASRFRSMNTEAFF.